The 25 T cell receptor beta chains below all came from one sample that was sequenced in a study of blood T cell repertoires in COVID-19 (dated by TCRdb to about 2020). Library prep was done by the immunoSEQ multiplex PCR assay. TCRdb carries this immuneACCESS record with in-frame sequences only. Its versions omit some clonotypes, under half of them owing to an unresolved V gene in the studies checked, with the rest unexplained. This sample is represented by around 330,000 clones; over 80% of them were singletons. Of the sample, approximately 9% falls within the top ten clones. Specimen: PBMCs or T cells enriched from blood (not recorded which). Every receptor here comes from a woman between 18 and 29 years old who had recovered from COVID-19.

This chain links TRBV9 with TRBJ1-6; TRBD1 is a possible D gene (5 bases). Deletions cut 0 bases from V and 6 bases from J, with 10 bases between. This CDR3 is 15 amino acids long. Germline-derived CDR1 and CDR2 are SGDLS and YYNGEE. CDR3 coding DNA: TGTGCCAGCAGCGTAGAAGTCAGGGCTAATTCACCCCTCCACTTT. Translated, it gives CASSVEVRANSPLHF.

The rearrangement uses TRBV11-2 and TRBJ2-2; TRBD2 might be the D (5 bases). Germline V CDR1 and CDR2: SGHAT, FQNNGV. This CDR3 contains 16 residues. With 5 bases removed from V and 7 bases from J, the gap between germline ends came to 20 bases. In DNA, the CDR3 is TGTGCCAGCAGCCCAATCGCCGGGCTAGCTATCGGGGAGCTGTTTTTT. Its translation: CASSPIAGLAIGELFF. Drawing the rest from reference TRBV11-2 and TRBJ2-2, the complete variable domain is EAGVAQSPRYKIIEKRQSVAFWCNPISGHATLYWYQQILGQGPKLLIQFQNNGVVDDSQLPKDRFSAERLKGVDSTLKIQPAKLEDSAVYLCASSPIAGLAIGELFFGEGSRLTVL.

The chain joins TRBV4-3 to TRBJ2-7; weak D call: TRBD2 (6 bases). Trimming left V 0 bases short and J 1 base short, with 7 bases between. The CDR3 length is 14 residues. The germline V gene encodes CDR1 LGHNA and CDR2 YSLEER. The CDR3 loop is CASSQEEGSYEQYF. The DNA of the CDR3 is TGCGCCAGCAGCCAAGAGGAGGGGTCCTACGAGCAGTACTTC.

V gene TRBV28 combines with J gene TRBJ2-7; D is perhaps TRBD1 (6 bases). CDR3 length: 14 amino acids. Germline values: CDR1 MDHEN, CDR2 SYDVKM. The V gene lost 5 bases and the J gene lost 1 base, with 12 bases spanning the gap. The CDR3 protein is CASSVQGGSYEQYF. Here the CDR3 DNA reads TGTGCCAGCAGTGTACAGGGCGGGTCCTACGAGCAGTACTTC.

The chain links TRBV4-1 to TRBJ1-6; D is ambiguous. Per the germline V gene, CDR1 is MGHRA and CDR2 is YSYEKL. The CDR3 is made up of 15 amino acids. V lost 1 base and J lost 8, with 12 bases in between. CDR3 in amino acids: CASSQVFAEDSPLHF. As DNA, the CDR3 is TGCGCCAGCAGCCAAGTGTTCGCAGAAGATTCACCCCTCCACTTT.

This chain links TRBV7-9 with TRBJ2-1; 12 positions agree with TRBD2. V was pared by 4 bases and J by 3 bases, with 10 bases of the junction left unmatched. CDR1 and CDR2 from the germline V gene are SEHNR and FQNEAQ (reference sequence). This CDR3 has 18 residues. The CDR3 here is CASSWTSGTSVIYNEQFF. CDR3 bases: TGTGCCAGCAGCTGGACTAGCGGGACTTCGGTGATCTACAATGAGCAGTTCTTC.

This clone was recorded once. J is TRBJ1-4 and V is TRBV7-9; 9 bases match TRBD1. The CDR3 is 16 amino acids. J gave up 4 bases and V 4 bases, and 7 bases lay outside the gene matches. Germline-derived CDR1 and CDR2 are SEHNR and FQNEAQ (reference sequence). Here the CDR3 reads CASSSKPGQGNEKLFF. Written as DNA, the CDR3 is TGTGCCAGCAGCTCGAAGCCGGGACAGGGTAATGAAAAACTGTTTTTT.

This sequence joins TRBV18 and TRBJ1-5; 10 nucleotides line up with TRBD1. Germline CDR1 KGHSH, CDR2 LQKENI. The CDR3 extends over 15 amino acids. The junction had 6 bases not matched to a gene; V was cut back by 4 bases and J by 6 bases. CDR3 loop: CASSLGDRGTQPQHF. The CDR3 DNA reads as TGTGCCAGCTCACTTGGGGACAGGGGAACTCAGCCCCAGCATTTT.

The V gene is TRBV4-3, the J gene TRBJ2-7; D gene ambiguous. The CDR3 totals 14 residues. Per the germline V gene, CDR1 is LGHNA and CDR2 is YSLEER. The V gene lost 0 bases and the J gene lost 6 bases, with 12 bases spanning the gap. The CDR3 DNA reads as TGCGCCAGCAGCCAAGACCCGAAAGCCCCCGAGCAGTACTTC. It specifies CASSQDPKAPEQYF.

The J gene is TRBJ2-7, the V gene TRBV19; D is possibly TRBD1 (5 bases). Trimming stripped 7 bases from V and 5 bases from J, with 12 bases between. The CDR3 has 12 amino acids. Germline assignment: CDR1 LNHDA and CDR2 SQIVND (reference sequence). CDR3 amino acids: CASTSGLNEQYF. CDR3 nucleotides: TGTGCCAGTACCTCAGGGTTGAACGAGCAGTACTTC.

This rearrangement joins TRBV4-2 to TRBJ2-1; TRBD1 aligns across 9 bases. The J segment lost 6 bases and the V segment lost 4 bases, leaving 7 bases of the junction unmatched. The CDR3 is 15 residues long. Looked up from germline, CDR1 is LGHNA and CDR2 is YNFKEQ. In nucleotides, the CDR3 is TGTGCCAGCAGCCCAGGACAGGGGTGGGTCAATGAGCAGTTCTTC. Protein: CASSPGQGWVNEQFF.

This chain links TRBV5-1 with TRBJ2-7, with 10 bases fitting TRBD2. Per germline, CDR1 SGHRS and CDR2 YFSETQ. V was pared by 0 bases and J by 2 bases, with 5 bases of the junction left unmatched. The CDR3 contains 16 residues. The CDR3 nucleotides are TGCGCCAGCAGCTTGGTACTAGCGGGGACCCCCTACGAGCAGTACTTC. It is translated as CASSLVLAGTPYEQYF.

This clone was counted once. The chain combines TRBV21-1 with TRBJ2-1; the table names TRBD2, a call not compared with the DNA. TRBV21-1 is a listed pseudogene. There are 19 residues in the CDR3. The CDR3: CASSLRNRPGNRSYNEQFF. CDR3 sequence (DNA): TGTGCCAGCAGCCTACGAAACCGCCCCGGGAACCGCTCCTACAATGAGCAGTTCTTC.

This rearrangement joins TRBV9 to TRBJ2-2; TRBD2 agrees at 8 bases. V shed 3 bases, J shed 6 bases, and the junction held 1 base outside the gene matches. Per germline, CDR1 SGDLS and CDR2 YYNGEE. The CDR3 totals 13 residues. This CDR3 is CASSDGRAGELFF. The CDR3 DNA reads as TGTGCCAGCAGCGACGGGAGGGCCGGGGAGCTGTTTTTT.

In DNA form, the CDR3 reads TGTGCCAGCAGCGCCGACTACTCTGGGGCCAACGTCCTGACTTTC. Encoded protein: CASSADYSGANVLTF. The chain combines TRBV5-4 with TRBJ2-6; a possible D gene is TRBD2 (5 bases). V was trimmed by 4 bases and J by 0 bases, leaving 8 bases between them. The CDR3 runs 15 residues. Germline loops: CDR1 SGHNT, CDR2 YYREEE (reference sequence).

V and J are TRBV11-2 and TRBJ2-1; D uncertain. V lost 5 bases to trimming and J lost 6 bases, with 20 bases between them. CDR3 size: 16 residues. Germline CDR1 reads SGHAT; CDR2 reads FQNNGV. CDR3 protein: CASSQPVHVATNEQFF. In nucleotides, the CDR3 is TGTGCCAGCAGCCAACCCGTCCACGTAGCCACCAATGAGCAGTTCTTC.

V and J are TRBV9 and TRBJ1-1; no definite D call. CDR1 and CDR2 (germline): SGDLS, YYNGEE. V lost 4 bases and J lost 4, with 8 bases in between. This CDR3 region has 12 residues. In DNA, the CDR3 is TGTGCCAGCAGCCACCTAGGCACTGAAGCTTTCTTT. Translated, it gives CASSHLGTEAFF.

The chain combines TRBV19 with TRBJ1-6; 7 bases map to TRBD1. This CDR3 has 14 amino acids. V gave up 8 bases and J gave up 7 bases; unmatched junction bases: 8. The germline gives CDR1 LNHDA, CDR2 SQIVND (reference sequence). The CDR3 coding sequence is TGTGCCAGTCGAACTACAGGGGCCAATTCACCCCTCCACTTT. It codes for CASRTTGANSPLHF.

The V and J genes are TRBV29-1 and TRBJ1-2; D gene unclear. Germline lookup yields CDR1 SQVTM and CDR2 ANQGSEA. This CDR3 spans 11 amino acids. V was clipped by 6 bases and J by 2 bases, with 7 bases between them. The CDR3 loop reads CSVTANYGYTF. The CDR3 coding sequence is TGCAGCGTAACAGCAAACTATGGCTACACCTTC.

The chain recombines TRBV3-1 (or the pseudogene TRBV3-2) with TRBJ2-7; D is possibly TRBD2 (6 bases). V was trimmed by 0 bases and J by 3 bases, leaving 12 bases between them. Per germline, CDR1 LGHDT and CDR2 YNNKEL (reference sequence). This CDR3 comprises 15 residues. CDR3 bases: TGTGCCAGCAGCCAAGACCGTCTAGCGATCTACGAGCAGTACTTC. This encodes CASSQDRLAIYEQYF.

The genes are TRBV3-1 (or the pseudogene TRBV3-2) and TRBJ2-5, with 11 bases fitting TRBD2. The V segment lost 0 bases and the J segment 2 bases; nucleotides outside the gene matches: 2. The CDR3 sequence is 16 residues long. Germline lookup yields CDR1 LGHDT and CDR2 YNNKEL (reference sequence). CDR3 nucleotide sequence: TGTGCCAGCAGCCAAGACCTAGCGGGGGGACAAGAGACCCAGTACTTC. Translating it yields CASSQDLAGGQETQYF.

About this clone itself: The sample has other DNA sequences that encode this CDR3 too. The rearrangement uses TRBV6-5 and TRBJ1-5, with 8 bases matching TRBD1. The CDR3 length is 14 residues. Germline V lookup: CDR1 MNHEY, CDR2 SVGAGI. With V trimmed by 3 bases and J by 4 bases, 2 bases remained unmatched. CDR3 region: CASSYGQGNQPQHF. CDR3 nucleotide sequence: TGTGCCAGCAGTTATGGACAGGGTAATCAGCCCCAGCATTTT.

This clone was detected only once. The rearrangement joins TRBV27 to TRBJ2-2; D unclear. The length of the CDR3 is 13 residues. The V and J ends lost 8 bases and 6 bases respectively, with 13 bases between them. Germline CDR1 MNHEY, CDR2 SMNVEV (reference sequence). CDR3 DNA: TGTGCCAGCTCTGTCCGGGTGGCCGGGGAGCTGTTTTTT. It yields the protein CASSVRVAGELFF.

This sequence joins TRBV3-1 (or the pseudogene TRBV3-2) and TRBJ2-7; no clear D. CDR1 and CDR2 (germline): LGHDT, YNNKEL (reference sequence). V lost 2 bases, J lost 2 bases, and 7 bases lay in between. The CDR3 extends over 13 amino acids. CDR3 nucleotides: TGTGCCAGCAGCCAATCAGTTACCTACGAGCAGTACTTC. This sequence encodes CASSQSVTYEQYF.

The genes are TRBV28 and TRBJ1-1, with D tentatively TRBD1 (6 bases). V was clipped by 0 bases and J by 1 base, with 12 bases between them. Germline V gene lookup returns CDR1 MDHEN and CDR2 SYDVKM. The CDR3 runs to 16 residues. CDR3 bases: TGTGCCAGCAGTTTATGGGGTAGGGGACAGAACACTGAAGCTTTCTTT. Amino acids: CASSLWGRGQNTEAFF. The full variable domain, completed using reference TRBV28 and TRBJ1-1, is DVKVTQSSRYLVKRTGEKVFLECVQDMDHENMFWYRQDPGLGLRLIYFSYDVKMKEKGDIPEGYSVSREKKERFSLILESASTNQTSMYLCASSLWGRGQNTEAFFGQGTRLTVV.